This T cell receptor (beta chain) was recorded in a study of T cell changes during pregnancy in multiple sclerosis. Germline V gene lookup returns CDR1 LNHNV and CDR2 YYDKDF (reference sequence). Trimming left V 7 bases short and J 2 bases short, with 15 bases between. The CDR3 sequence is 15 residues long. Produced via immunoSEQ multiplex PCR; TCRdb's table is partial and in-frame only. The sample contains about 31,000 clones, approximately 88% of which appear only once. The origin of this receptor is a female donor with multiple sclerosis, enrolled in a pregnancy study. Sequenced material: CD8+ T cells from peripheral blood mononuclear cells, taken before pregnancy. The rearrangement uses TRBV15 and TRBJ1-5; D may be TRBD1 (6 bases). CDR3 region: CATTGGREGNQPQHF. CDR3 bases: TGTGCCACCACCGGGGGGCGTGAAGGCAATCAGCCCCAGCATTTT.